What follows is one TCR beta chain and its context. The sample belongs to a study of shared clonotypes between healthy human individuals. This CDR3 is built from 15 residues. The germline CDR1 and CDR2 sequences are SGHAT and FQNNGV. V lost 7 bases and J lost 3, with 16 bases in between. Naive CD8 cells lacked CD45RO and underwent positive selection for CCR7, leaving out terminally differentiated effector memory CD45RA+ cells. Template for every sorted-subset replicate PCR totaled roughly 200 ng DNA, 30,000 to 35,000 T cell genomes. Sequencing was performed with immunoSEQ multiplex PCR; in TCRdb, only in-frame clones are kept and a portion is missing. The sample yields roughly 890,000 clones, about 91% seen once.

Sequenced input: naive CD8+ T cells sorted from blood. This clonotype was obtained from a man aged 25-40 years in good health. The chain links TRBV11-2 to TRBJ2-1; no reliable D call. CDR3 loop: CASTTEGFHYNEQFF. The DNA of the CDR3 is TGTGCCAGCACCACAGAAGGGTTTCACTACAATGAGCAGTTCTTC.